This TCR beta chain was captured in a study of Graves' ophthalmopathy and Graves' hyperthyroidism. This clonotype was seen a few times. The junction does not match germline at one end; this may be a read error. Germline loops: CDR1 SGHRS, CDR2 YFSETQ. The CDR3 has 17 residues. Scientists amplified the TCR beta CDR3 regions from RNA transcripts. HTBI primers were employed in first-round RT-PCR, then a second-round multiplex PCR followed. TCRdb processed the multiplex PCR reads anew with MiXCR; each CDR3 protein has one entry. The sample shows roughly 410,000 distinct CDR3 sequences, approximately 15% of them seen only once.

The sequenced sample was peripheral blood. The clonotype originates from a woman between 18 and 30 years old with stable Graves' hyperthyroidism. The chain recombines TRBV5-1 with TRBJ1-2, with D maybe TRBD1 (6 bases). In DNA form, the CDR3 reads TGCGCCAGCAGCCTTTCCGGGACAATCCCAATTAACGATGGCTACACCTTC. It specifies CASSLSGTIPINDGYTF.